This T cell receptor beta chain was identified during a study of blood T cell repertoires in COVID-19 (dated by TCRdb to 2018 to 2021). As for the study more broadly: The collaborator samples originated in the United States, Italy and Spain and spanned the acute and convalescent phases of COVID-19. The material from the prospective study consisted of cDNA or gDNA derived from T cells, B-cell-depleted T cells, or PBMCs. Deeply sampled blood TCRbeta repertoires from subjects exposed to, actively infected with, or recovered from COVID-19 were included in the dataset. The repertoires were released in a freely available public database intended as a resource for research on the immune response to SARS-CoV-2. The samples were drawn from two sources: the first 160 participants of the ongoing ImmuneRACE study, and 1,000 to 1,500 subjects contributed by 6 global collaborators. Sample metadata almost always included a de-identified subject ID, COVID-19 status, age in years and sex. Where HLA class I and class II types were available, the types were taken from metadata supplied by the sample provider, not from assay-based typing. The paper as a whole reports these results and caveats: The amount of clinical and demographic metadata varied by source and participant and was provided uncurated.

TCRbeta CDR3 regions were amplified from genomic DNA by means of the immunoSEQ Assay, a bias-controlled multiplex PCR. As for how the authors treated the data: Nucleated cell counts per sample were estimated from amplification of reference gene primers within the assay. To quantify the absolute abundance of each unique TCRbeta CDR3 rearrangement, sequence reads were collapsed and filtered. Productive Simpson clonality was computed per sample as the square root of Simpson's diversity index over productive rearrangements. TCRdb retrieved this table from immuneACCESS and kept in-frame rearrangements only. Not all clones are present; in checked studies, unresolved V genes account for under half, and no reason is known for the remainder. That table supplies the V and J calls and clone size; D and trimming were determined from the DNA. For this sample there are nearly 350,000 clones; more than 70% appear just once. The ten largest clones take up just under 3% of the sample.

As concerns this clone: It lacks a known antigen. No base quality information exists; no much larger clone differs at one position.

Trimming removed 4 bases from V and 0 bases from J; the gene matches leave 5 bases unexplained. From the cysteine through the phenylalanine, the CDR3 covers 16 amino acids. The only DNA kept is the CDR3, 48 bases in frame from the first base. From a lookup of the germline V gene, CDR1 and CDR2 are MNHNS and SASEGT. The collaborating institutions used their own protocols to collect whole blood in K2EDTA tubes. For TCRbeta analysis, collaborator samples were shipped as frozen whole blood, as isolated PBMCs, or as DNA extracted from either sample type. Material: peripheral blood. The chain employs TRBV6-1 and TRBJ1-4, with 7 central nucleotides matching TRBD1. The receptor comes from a man younger than 40 with active or convalescent COVID-19. The CDR3 protein is CASSGRQGPTNEKLFF. The DNA reads as follows: TGTGCCAGCAGTGGGAGACAGGGCCCAACTAATGAAAAACTGTTTTTT.